These 11 T cell receptor beta chains share one sample of origin, sequenced in a study of lymphopenia after photon versus proton radiotherapy. Method: immunoSEQ multiplex PCR; TCRdb's copy keeps in-frame clones and lacks some. The data contain 25,000 to 30,000 clones, around 86% of them singletons. The specimen was peripheral blood, collected from a patient treated with photon-based radiotherapy. These receptors all stem from a woman aged 50 to 65 with pancreatic cancer.

The chain carries TRBV28 and TRBJ1-2; no definite D call. The CDR3 covers 12 residues. Germline V gene sequence: CDR1 MDHEN, CDR2 SYDVKM. The V end lost 6 bases, the J end lost 2 bases, and 7 bases lay between the germline ends. The CDR3 region has the DNA TGTGCCAGCAGGGAGCAAAACTATGGCTACACCTTC. It is translated as CASREQNYGYTF.

Turning to this clone: This sample includes further DNA sequences coding for the same CDR3. The V call is TRBV30, the J call TRBJ2-7; no clear D. The V gene lost 0 bases and the J gene lost 3 bases, with 6 bases spanning the gap. The CDR3 has 12 amino acids. Germline assignment: CDR1 GTSNPN and CDR2 SVGIG (reference sequence). The CDR3 nucleotides are TGTGCCTGGAGTGTACACAACTACGAGCAGTACTTC. The encoded protein is CAWSVHNYEQYF.

The chain has TRBV11-2 and TRBJ2-2; D uncertain. Germline CDR1 SGHAT, CDR2 FQNNGV. This CDR3 is built from 15 residues. Trimming removed 5 bases at V and 4 bases at J, with 14 bases between. The CDR3 coding sequence is TGTGCCAGCAGCCATCCCAACGTGGGCACCGGGGAGCTGTTTTTT. This sequence encodes CASSHPNVGTGELFF.

The chain employs TRBV14 and TRBJ2-7, with TRBD2 as a possible D gene (6 bases). This CDR3 comprises 14 residues. From germline, CDR1 is SGHDN and CDR2 FVKESK. The ends were cut back, 4 bases at V and 5 bases at J, with 15 bases in the middle. The DNA for the CDR3 is TGTGCCAGCAGCCTCGCCGACGGCGGGGACGAGCAGTACTTC. This sequence encodes CASSLADGGDEQYF.

This clone was seen only once. The rearrangement joins TRBV6-6 to TRBJ1-2; the D is unclear. This CDR3 contains 12 residues. CDR1 is MNHNY and CDR2 is SVGAGI in the germline V gene (reference sequence). The V end lost 10 bases, the J end lost 6 bases, and 15 bases lay between the germline ends. The CDR3 bases are TGTGCCACCCAGTTACTTGGAAATGGCTACACCTTC. Translation: CATQLLGNGYTF.

This clone showed up just a few times. The genes are TRBV5-1 and TRBJ2-6; 8 nucleotides line up with TRBD1. Germline V CDR1 and CDR2: SGHRS, YFSETQ. V lost 4 bases and J lost 4; bases outside the gene matches: 7. The CDR3 has 16 amino acids. The DNA for the CDR3 is TGCGCCAGCAGCCTCCAGACAGGGGCCGGGGCCAACGTCCTGACTTTC. Translation gives CASSLQTGAGANVLTF.

This rearrangement joins TRBV9 to TRBJ2-5; D is perhaps TRBD1 or TRBD2 (5 bases each). V was clipped by 4 bases and J by 0 bases, with 22 bases between them. There are 18 residues in the CDR3. Germline V gene data show CDR1 as SGDLS and CDR2 as YYNGEE. CDR3 DNA: TGTGCCAGCAGCCCCCTCTGGACGGGGACGGTGAACCAAGAGACCCAGTACTTC. Its translation is CASSPLWTGTVNQETQYF.

The chain combines TRBV2 with TRBJ2-1; D ambiguous. Trimming removed 6 bases at V and 0 bases at J, with 12 bases between. Germline CDR1 reads SNHLY; CDR2 reads FYNNEI. CDR3 size: 15 residues. The CDR3 DNA follows: TGTGCCAGCAGGGAACTTACCATCTCCTACAATGAGCAGTTCTTC. Protein product: CASRELTISYNEQFF.

CDR3 amino acids: CASSPSGQINEKLFF. The CDR3 region has the DNA TGTGCCAGCAGTCCGTCCGGCCAGATTAATGAAAAACTGTTTTTT. The rearrangement joins TRBV6-5 to TRBJ1-4; D gene unclear. The CDR3 length is 15 residues. The V gene's germline CDR1 is MNHEY and CDR2 SVGAGI. V was clipped by 5 bases and J by 4 bases, with 14 bases between them.

For the CDR3, the DNA is TGTGCCAGCAGCTTGCAAGGGCGTACCTACGAGCAGTACTTC. Translated: CASSLQGRTYEQYF. This chain links TRBV7-9 with TRBJ2-7; D gene ambiguous. The CDR3 is made up of 14 amino acids. The germline V gene encodes CDR1 SEHNR and CDR2 FQNEAQ (reference sequence). Trimming shortened V by 3 bases and J by 2 bases, and 11 bases separated the two germline ends. Together with reference TRBV7-9 and TRBJ2-7, the CDR3 gives the full variable domain: DTGVSQNPRHKITKRGQNVTFRCDPISEHNRLYWYRQTLGQGPEFLTYFQNEAQLEKSRLLSDRFSAERPKGSFSTLEIQRTEQGDSAMYLCASSLQGRTYEQYFGPGTRLTVT.

The chain has TRBV7-8 and TRBJ2-1; D may be TRBD2 (5 bases). Germline V gives CDR1 SGHVS, CDR2 FQNEAQ. V was trimmed by 5 bases and J by 5 bases, leaving 10 bases between them. The CDR3 covers 13 residues. CDR3 coding DNA: TGTGCCAGCAGCCCCGGACTCAACAATGAGCAGTTCTTC. Amino acids: CASSPGLNNEQFF.